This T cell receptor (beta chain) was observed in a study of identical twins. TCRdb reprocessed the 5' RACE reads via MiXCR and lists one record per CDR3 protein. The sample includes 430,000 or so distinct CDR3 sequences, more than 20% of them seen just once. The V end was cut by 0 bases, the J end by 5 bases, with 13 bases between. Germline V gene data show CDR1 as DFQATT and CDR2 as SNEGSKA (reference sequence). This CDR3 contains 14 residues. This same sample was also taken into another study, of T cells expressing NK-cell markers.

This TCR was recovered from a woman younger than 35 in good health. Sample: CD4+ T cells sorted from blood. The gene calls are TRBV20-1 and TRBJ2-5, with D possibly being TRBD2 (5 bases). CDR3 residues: CSARDPSGRETQYF. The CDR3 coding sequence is TGCAGTGCTAGAGATCCCAGCGGACGGGAGACCCAGTACTTC.